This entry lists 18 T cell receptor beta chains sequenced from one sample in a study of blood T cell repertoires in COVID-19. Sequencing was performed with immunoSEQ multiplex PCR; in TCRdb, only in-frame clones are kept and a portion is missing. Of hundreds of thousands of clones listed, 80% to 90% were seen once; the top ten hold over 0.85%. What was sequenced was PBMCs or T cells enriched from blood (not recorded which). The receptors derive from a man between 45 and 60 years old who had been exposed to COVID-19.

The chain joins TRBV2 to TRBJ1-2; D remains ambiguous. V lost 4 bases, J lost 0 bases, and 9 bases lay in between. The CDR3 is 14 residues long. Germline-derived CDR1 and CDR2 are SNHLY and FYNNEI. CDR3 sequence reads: CASSVSVTNYGYTF. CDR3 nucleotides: TGTGCCAGCAGTGTTTCAGTGACTAACTATGGCTACACCTTC.

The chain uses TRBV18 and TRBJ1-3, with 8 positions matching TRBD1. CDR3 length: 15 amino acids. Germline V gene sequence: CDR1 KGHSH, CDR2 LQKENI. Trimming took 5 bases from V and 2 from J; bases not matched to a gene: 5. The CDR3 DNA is TGTGCCAGCTCATATGACAGGGGTCCTGGAAACACCATATATTTT. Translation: CASSYDRGPGNTIYF.

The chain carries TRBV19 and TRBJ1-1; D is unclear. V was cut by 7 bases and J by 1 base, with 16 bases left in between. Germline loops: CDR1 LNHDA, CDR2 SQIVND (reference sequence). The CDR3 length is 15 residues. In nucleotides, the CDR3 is TGTGCCAGTAAATCAACCGGAACAGCGAACACTGAAGCTTTCTTT. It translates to CASKSTGTANTEAFF.

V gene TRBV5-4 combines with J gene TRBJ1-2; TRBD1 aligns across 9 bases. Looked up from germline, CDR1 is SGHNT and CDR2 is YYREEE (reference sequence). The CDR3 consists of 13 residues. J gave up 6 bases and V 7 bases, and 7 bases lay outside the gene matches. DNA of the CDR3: TGTGCCAGCGGGGTGACAGGGGGTCATGGCTACACCTTC. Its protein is CASGVTGGHGYTF.

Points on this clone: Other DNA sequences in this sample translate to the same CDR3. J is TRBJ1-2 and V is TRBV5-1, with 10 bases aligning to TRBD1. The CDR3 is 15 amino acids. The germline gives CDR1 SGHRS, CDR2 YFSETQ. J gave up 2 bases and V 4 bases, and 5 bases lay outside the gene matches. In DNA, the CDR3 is TGCGCCAGCAGCCCGGGACAGGGGAGGAACTATGGCTACACCTTC. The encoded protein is CASSPGQGRNYGYTF.

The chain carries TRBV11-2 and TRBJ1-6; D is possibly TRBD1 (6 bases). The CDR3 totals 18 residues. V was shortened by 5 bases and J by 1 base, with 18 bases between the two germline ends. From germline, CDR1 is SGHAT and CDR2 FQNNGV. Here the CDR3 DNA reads TGTGCCAGCAGCGGAGACTTACAGGGTTTATCCTATAATTCACCCCTCCACTTT. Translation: CASSGDLQGLSYNSPLHF.

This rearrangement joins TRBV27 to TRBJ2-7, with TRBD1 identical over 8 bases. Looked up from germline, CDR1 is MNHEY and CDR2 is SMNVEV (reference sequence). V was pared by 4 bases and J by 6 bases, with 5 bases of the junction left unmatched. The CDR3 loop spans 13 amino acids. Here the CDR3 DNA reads TGTGCCAGCAGTTCGAACGGACAGGGCGAGCAGTACTTC. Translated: CASSSNGQGEQYF.

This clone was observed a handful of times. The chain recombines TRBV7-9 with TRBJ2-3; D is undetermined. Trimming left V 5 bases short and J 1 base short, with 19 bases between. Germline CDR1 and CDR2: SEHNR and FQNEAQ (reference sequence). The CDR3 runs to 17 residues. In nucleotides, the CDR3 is TGTGCCAGCAGCCTTTACCCCGGCGGTTTCGGCACAGATACGCAGTATTTT. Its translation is CASSLYPGGFGTDTQYF.

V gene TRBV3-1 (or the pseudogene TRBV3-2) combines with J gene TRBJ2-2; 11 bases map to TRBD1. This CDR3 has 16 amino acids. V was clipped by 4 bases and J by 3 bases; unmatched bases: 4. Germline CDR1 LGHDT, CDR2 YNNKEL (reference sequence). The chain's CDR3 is CASSRWTGGDTGELFF. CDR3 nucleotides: TGTGCCAGCAGCCGATGGACAGGGGGCGACACCGGGGAGCTGTTTTTT.

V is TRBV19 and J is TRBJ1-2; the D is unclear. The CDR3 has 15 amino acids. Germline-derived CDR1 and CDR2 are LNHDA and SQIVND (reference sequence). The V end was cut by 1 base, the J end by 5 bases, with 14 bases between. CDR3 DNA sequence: TGTGCCAGTAGTATAGGAGGGCCGAGAGTTTATGGCTACACCTTC. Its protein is CASSIGGPRVYGYTF.

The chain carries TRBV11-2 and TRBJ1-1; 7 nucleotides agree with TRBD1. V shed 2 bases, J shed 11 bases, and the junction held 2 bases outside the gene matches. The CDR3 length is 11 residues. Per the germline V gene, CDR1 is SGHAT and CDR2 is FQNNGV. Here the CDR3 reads CASSLQGEAFF. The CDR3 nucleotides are TGTGCCAGCAGCTTACAGGGGGAGGCTTTCTTT. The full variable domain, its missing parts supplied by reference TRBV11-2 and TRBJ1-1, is EAGVAQSPRYKIIEKRQSVAFWCNPISGHATLYWYQQILGQGPKLLIQFQNNGVVDDSQLPKDRFSAERLKGVDSTLKIQPAKLEDSAVYLCASSLQGEAFFGQGTRLTVV.

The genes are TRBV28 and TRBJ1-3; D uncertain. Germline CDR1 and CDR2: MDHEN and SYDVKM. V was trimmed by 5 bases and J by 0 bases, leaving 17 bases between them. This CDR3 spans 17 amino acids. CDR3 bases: TGTGCCAGCAGTCTCCTGAACATCCAAAGCTCTGGAAACACCATATATTTT. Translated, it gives CASSLLNIQSSGNTIYF.

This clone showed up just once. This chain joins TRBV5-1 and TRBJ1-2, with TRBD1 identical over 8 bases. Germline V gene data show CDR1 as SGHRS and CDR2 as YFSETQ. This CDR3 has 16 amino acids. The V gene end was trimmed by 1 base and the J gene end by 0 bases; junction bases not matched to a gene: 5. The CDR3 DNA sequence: TGCGCCAGCAGCTTGCAGGGGGCCTCCTCTAACTATGGCTACACCTTC. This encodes CASSLQGASSNYGYTF.

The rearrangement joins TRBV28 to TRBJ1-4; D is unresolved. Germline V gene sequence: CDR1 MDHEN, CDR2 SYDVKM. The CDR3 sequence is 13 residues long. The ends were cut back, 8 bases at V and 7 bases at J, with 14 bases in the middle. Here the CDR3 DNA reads TGTGCCAGCTTCAGGAGGAAAGGTGAAAAACTGTTTTTT. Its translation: CASFRRKGEKLFF. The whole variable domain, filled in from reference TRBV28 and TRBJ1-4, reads DVKVTQSSRYLVKRTGEKVFLECVQDMDHENMFWYRQDPGLGLRLIYFSYDVKMKEKGDIPEGYSVSREKKERFSLILESASTNQTSMYLCASFRRKGEKLFFGSGTQLSVL.

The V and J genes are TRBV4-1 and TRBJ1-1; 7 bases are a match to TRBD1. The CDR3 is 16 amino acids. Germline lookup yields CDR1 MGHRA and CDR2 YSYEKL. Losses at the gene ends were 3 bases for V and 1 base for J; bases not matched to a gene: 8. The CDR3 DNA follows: TGCGCCAGCAGCCAGACCGGGACAGCGTCGAACACTGAAGCTTTCTTT. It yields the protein CASSQTGTASNTEAFF.

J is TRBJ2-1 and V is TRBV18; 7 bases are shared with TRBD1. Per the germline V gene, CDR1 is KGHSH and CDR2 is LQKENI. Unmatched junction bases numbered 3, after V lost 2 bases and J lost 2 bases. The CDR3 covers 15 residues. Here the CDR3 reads CASSPGQAPYNEQFF. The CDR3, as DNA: TGTGCCAGCTCACCAGGACAGGCTCCCTACAATGAGCAGTTCTTC.

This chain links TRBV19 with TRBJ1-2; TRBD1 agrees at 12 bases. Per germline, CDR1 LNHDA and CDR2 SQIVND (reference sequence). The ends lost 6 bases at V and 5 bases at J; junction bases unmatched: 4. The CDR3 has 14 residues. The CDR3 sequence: CASRKGQGAYGYTF. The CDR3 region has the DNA TGTGCCAGTAGAAAGGGACAGGGGGCTTATGGCTACACCTTC.

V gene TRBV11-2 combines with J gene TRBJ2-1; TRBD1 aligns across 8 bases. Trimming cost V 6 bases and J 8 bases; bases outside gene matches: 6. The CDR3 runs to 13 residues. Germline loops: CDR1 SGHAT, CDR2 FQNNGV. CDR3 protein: CASRPTGVDEQFF. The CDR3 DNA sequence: TGTGCCAGCAGACCGACAGGGGTGGATGAGCAGTTCTTC.